The 26 T cell receptor beta chains below were found in one sample sequenced in a study of T cell responses to AZD1222 COVID-19 vaccine. Profiled with immunoSEQ multiplex PCR; TCRdb holds only in-frame clones, not every one. The table lists 150,000 to 200,000 clones, 85% to 95% of them singletons. The sequencing here drew on peripheral blood, taken on day 0 of AZD1222 vaccination. The source is an adult in good health.

This chain uses TRBV5-1 with TRBJ1-1; D is unclear. CDR3 size: 13 residues. The V gene lost 4 bases and the J gene lost 5 bases, with 12 bases spanning the gap. CDR1 SGHRS and CDR2 YFSETQ come from the germline V gene. CDR3 nucleotides: TGCGCCAGCAGCCCCGAGGGTTGGACTGAAGCTTTCTTT. It translates to CASSPEGWTEAFF.

The rearrangement joins TRBV6-5 to TRBJ2-7, with no clear D. V gave up 7 bases and J gave up 1 base, with 8 bases separating them. The CDR3 has 12 amino acids. Germline V CDR1 and CDR2: MNHEY, SVGAGI. CDR3 in DNA: TGTGCCAGCATGGGCAATTCCTACGAGCAGTACTTC. Protein sequence: CASMGNSYEQYF.

The chain couples TRBV4-3 to TRBJ2-1, with TRBD2 as a possible D gene (6 bases). Germline CDR1 LGHNA, CDR2 YSLEER. Trimming removed 1 base from V and 8 bases from J, with 9 bases in between. The CDR3 runs 13 residues. The CDR3 protein is CASSQAGVYEQFF. The CDR3 bases are TGCGCCAGCAGCCAAGCGGGGGTGTATGAGCAGTTCTTC.

This clone is a singleton in its sample. The rearrangement links TRBV28 to TRBJ1-2, with unresolved D. The CDR3 runs to 13 residues. Trimming left V 2 bases short and J 4 bases short, with 8 bases between. Looked up from germline, CDR1 is MDHEN and CDR2 is SYDVKM. The CDR3 bases are TGTGCCAGCAGTTTACCGGCCCTCTATGGCTACACCTTC. The encoded protein is CASSLPALYGYTF.

The chain recombines TRBV3-1 (or the pseudogene TRBV3-2) with TRBJ1-1; D remains ambiguous. The ends were cut back, 6 bases at V and 1 base at J, with 15 bases in the middle. Germline V gene sequence: CDR1 LGHDT, CDR2 YNNKEL (reference sequence). The CDR3 totals 15 residues. The CDR3 sequence: CASSLWTLKNTEAFF. CDR3 DNA: TGTGCCAGCAGTCTTTGGACCTTGAAGAACACTGAAGCTTTCTTT.

The chain recombines TRBV19 with TRBJ1-4; 9 bases align to TRBD1. The CDR3 sequence is 16 residues long. Unmatched junction bases numbered 6, after V lost 6 bases and J lost 1 base. Germline V lookup: CDR1 LNHDA, CDR2 SQIVND (reference sequence). The chain's CDR3 is CASRDRGFETNEKLFF. The CDR3 DNA follows: TGTGCCAGTAGAGACAGGGGGTTCGAAACTAATGAAAAACTGTTTTTT.

The CDR3 bases are TGTGCCAGCGCGCTGCAGAGAGTAAGTTCCGATGGCTACACCTTC. Protein sequence: CASALQRVSSDGYTF. J is TRBJ1-2 and V is TRBV2, with D unresolved. With 8 bases removed from V and 6 bases from J, the gap between germline ends came to 22 bases. In germline, CDR1 is SNHLY, CDR2 FYNNEI. This CDR3 is built from 15 residues.

V usage is TRBV20-1 and J usage is TRBJ1-5; maybe TRBD1 (5 bases). This CDR3 has 13 residues. CDR1 and CDR2 (germline): DFQATT, SNEGSKA (reference sequence). The V gene lost 3 bases and the J gene lost 7 bases, with 13 bases spanning the gap. CDR3 nucleotides: TGCAGTGCTAGTGGGGGGGTTGAGCAGCCCCAGCATTTT. Encoded protein: CSASGGVEQPQHF.

This clone has just one count. The chain employs TRBV5-1 and TRBJ1-1; D unresolved. The CDR3 length is 15 residues. The germline V gene has CDR1 SGHRS and CDR2 YFSETQ. Deletions cut 2 bases from V and 4 bases from J, with 15 bases between. This chain's CDR3 is CASSFNNPGGTEAFF. The CDR3 region has the DNA TGCGCCAGCAGCTTTAATAACCCGGGCGGCACTGAAGCTTTCTTT. Together with reference TRBV5-1 and TRBJ1-1, the CDR3 gives the full variable domain: KAGVTQTPRYLIKTRGQQVTLSCSPISGHRSVSWYQQTPGQGLQFLFEYFSETQRNKGNFPGRFSGRQFSNSRSEMNVSTLELGDSALYLCASSFNNPGGTEAFFGQGTRLTVV.

The V call is TRBV7-9, the J call TRBJ2-7; unclear D gene. CDR1 is SEHNR and CDR2 is FQNEAQ in the germline V gene (reference sequence). V was shortened by 10 bases and J by 2 bases, with 15 bases between the two germline ends. CDR3 size: 13 residues. The CDR3 sequence: CAITPETAYEQYF. The CDR3 nucleotides are TGTGCCATCACCCCGGAAACCGCCTACGAGCAGTACTTC.

This chain uses TRBV6-5 with TRBJ1-6; D gene uncertain. The CDR3 spans 14 residues. CDR1 is MNHEY and CDR2 is SVGAGI in the germline V gene. The ends were cut back, 7 bases at V and 14 bases at J, with 21 bases in the middle. The CDR3 reads CASKGSQPNPTLHF. The CDR3 DNA follows: TGTGCCAGCAAGGGAAGTCAGCCAAATCCAACCCTCCACTTT.

The rearrangement uses TRBV18 and TRBJ1-1; the D gene is possibly TRBD1 (5 bases). The CDR3 has 15 amino acids. Germline V gives CDR1 KGHSH, CDR2 LQKENI. Trimming took 3 bases from V and 2 from J, leaving 13 bases between them. For the CDR3, the DNA is TGTGCCAGCTCACCGGTTCCTCAGGGAAACACTGAAGCTTTCTTT. This encodes CASSPVPQGNTEAFF.

The chain employs TRBV19 and TRBJ2-5; D is undetermined. V shed 3 bases and J shed 3 bases, with 8 bases lying between them. Germline V gene lookup returns CDR1 LNHDA and CDR2 SQIVND (reference sequence). This CDR3 spans 13 amino acids. CDR3 sequence reads: CASSIAGKETQYF. The CDR3 region has the DNA TGTGCCAGTAGTATTGCTGGGAAAGAGACCCAGTACTTC.

The chain couples TRBV11-2 to TRBJ1-1; no firm D call. Trimming cost V 4 bases and J 2 bases, with 17 bases left between them. Germline values: CDR1 SGHAT, CDR2 FQNNGV. This CDR3 has 16 amino acids. The CDR3 is CASSWSGYSGNTEAFF. The CDR3 DNA is TGTGCCAGCAGCTGGAGCGGGTACTCGGGAAACACTGAAGCTTTCTTT.

The chain joins TRBV7-6 to TRBJ1-2; unclear D gene. Germline V CDR1 and CDR2: SGHVS, FNYEAQ. Trimming cost V 5 bases and J 5 bases, with 12 bases left between them. The CDR3 is 13 residues long. CDR3: CASSPSFGYGYTF. CDR3 coding DNA: TGTGCCAGCAGCCCCTCGTTTGGGTATGGCTACACCTTC.

This chain connects TRBV9 to TRBJ1-6, with 7 bases fitting TRBD1. Trimming removed 0 bases from V and 0 bases from J; junction bases left unmatched: 12. Germline V lookup: CDR1 SGDLS, CDR2 YYNGEE. The CDR3 is 20 amino acids. The CDR3 DNA reads as TGTGCCAGCAGCGTAGATTTGACAGGGTTCGATTTCTCCTATAATTCACCCCTCCACTTT. This gives the protein CASSVDLTGFDFSYNSPLHF.

V gene TRBV4-1 combines with J gene TRBJ1-1, with D possibly matching TRBD1 (5 bases). The CDR3 loop spans 13 amino acids. The V gene's germline CDR1 is MGHRA and CDR2 YSYEKL. Trimming cost V 6 bases and J 5 bases, with 13 bases left between them. The CDR3 DNA reads TGCGCCAGCAGGCGAGTGGGGGGGACTGAAGCTTTCTTT. Amino acid sequence: CASRRVGGTEAFF.

The rearrangement joins TRBV6-2 or TRBV6-3 to TRBJ2-1; TRBD2 agrees at 9 bases. CDR1 is MNHEY, CDR2 SVGEGT, per germline. The CDR3 is made up of 15 amino acids. The V segment lost 1 base and the J segment 6 bases; nucleotides outside the gene matches: 4. CDR3 protein: CASSYLGLATNEQFF. In DNA form, the CDR3 reads TGTGCCAGCAGTTACTTAGGACTAGCGACCAATGAGCAGTTCTTC.

The CDR3: CASGKTGGSGNTIYF. CDR3 nucleotides: TGTGCCAGCGGAAAGACAGGGGGCTCTGGAAACACCATATATTTT. The chain links TRBV27 to TRBJ1-3; TRBD1 agrees at 9 bases. The CDR3 totals 15 residues. J lost 0 bases, V lost 8 bases, and 5 bases had no gene match. In germline, CDR1 is MNHEY, CDR2 SMNVEV (reference sequence).

J is TRBJ1-1 and V is TRBV19, with TRBD1 matching 8 bases. Germline CDR1 is LNHDA and CDR2 is SQIVND (reference sequence). V lost 3 bases and J lost 4; bases outside the gene matches: 7. The CDR3 consists of 15 residues. The CDR3 here is CASSMSGGVGTEAFF. The CDR3 DNA sequence: TGTGCCAGTAGTATGTCAGGGGGCGTCGGCACTGAAGCTTTCTTT.

The gene calls are TRBV5-6 and TRBJ1-2; perhaps TRBD1 as D (6 bases). Germline loops: CDR1 SGHDT, CDR2 YYEEEE. V was trimmed by 0 bases and J by 7 bases, leaving 10 bases between them. CDR3 length equals 13 residues. The chain's CDR3 is CASSLDRAFGYTF. The DNA of the CDR3 is TGTGCCAGCAGCTTGGACAGGGCTTTTGGCTACACCTTC.

The chain joins TRBV6-5 to TRBJ1-5; tentatively, D is TRBD1 (6 bases). Trimming took off 10 bases at V and 4 bases at J, with 17 bases between the two ends. The CDR3 consists of 14 residues. Germline CDR1 reads MNHEY; CDR2 reads SVGAGI. The CDR3 sequence: CATDQITGNQPQHF. In DNA form, the CDR3 reads TGTGCCACCGACCAGATTACAGGGAATCAGCCCCAGCATTTT.

The CDR3 DNA sequence: TGTGCCAGCAGCCTGTCGGGGATCCATAATTCACCCCTCCACTTT. It specifies CASSLSGIHNSPLHF. This rearrangement joins TRBV7-8 to TRBJ1-6; D remains unclear. V dropped 5 bases and J dropped 5 bases, with 13 bases sitting between them. Germline loops: CDR1 SGHVS, CDR2 FQNEAQ. The CDR3 has 15 amino acids.

This chain joins TRBV27 and TRBJ1-1; tentatively, D is TRBD1 (6 bases). This CDR3 is 14 amino acids long. The germline V gene encodes CDR1 MNHEY and CDR2 SMNVEV (reference sequence). Trimming shortened V by 8 bases and J by 1 base, and 14 bases separated the two germline ends. CDR3 loop: CASASGQTNTEAFF. The CDR3 nucleotides are TGTGCCAGCGCCTCCGGACAGACGAACACTGAAGCTTTCTTT.

J is TRBJ1-5 and V is TRBV19; 7 nucleotides line up with TRBD1. The V gene end was trimmed by 4 bases and the J gene end by 1 base; junction bases not matched to a gene: 13. CDR1 is LNHDA, CDR2 SQIVND, per germline (reference sequence). The CDR3 extends over 18 amino acids. The CDR3: CASSRGGQSAISNQPQHF. CDR3 DNA: TGTGCCAGTAGTAGAGGGGGACAGTCGGCGATCAGCAATCAGCCCCAGCATTTT.

This chain connects TRBV29-1 to TRBJ2-7; D is unclear. V lost 6 bases, J lost 7 bases, and 16 bases lay in between. This CDR3 region has 12 residues. Per germline, CDR1 SQVTM and CDR2 ANQGSEA. The CDR3 region is CSVQRVTREQYF. CDR3 DNA: TGCAGCGTCCAACGGGTGACGAGAGAGCAGTACTTC.